This passage covers 4 T cell receptor beta chains from one sample sequenced in a study of control samples from healthy donors and cancer patients. The repertoire was sequenced with immunoSEQ multiplex PCR; TCRdb's copy has only in-frame clones and lacks some. The sample holds some 94,000 clones, 86% seen once. Sequences were obtained from blood. The source of these receptors is a woman aged 45-65 years in good health.

This clone was detected once. The CDR3 DNA reads as TGTGCCAGCAGCTTAGCCAGAGTCTTGGGCGGCACCCAGTACTTC. Its translation: CASSLARVLGGTQYF. This chain uses TRBV7-2 with TRBJ2-5, with unresolved D. Germline CDR1 is SGHTA and CDR2 is FQGNSA. The CDR3 is 15 residues long. V was shortened by 0 bases and J by 8 bases, with 16 bases between the two germline ends.

The count of this clone is one. The chain recombines TRBV7-9 with TRBJ1-5; TRBD1 agrees at 7 bases. Germline CDR1 SEHNR, CDR2 FQNEAQ (reference sequence). J lost 2 bases, V lost 1 base, and 5 bases had no gene match. The CDR3 is made up of 16 amino acids. This CDR3 reads CASSLGRGQGNQPQHF. Written as DNA, the CDR3 is TGTGCCAGCAGCTTAGGAAGGGGGCAGGGCAATCAGCCCCAGCATTTT. Variable domain in full (rest from reference TRBV7-9 and TRBJ1-5): DTGVSQNPRHKITKRGQNVTFRCDPISEHNRLYWYRQTLGQGPEFLTYFQNEAQLEKSRLLSDRFSAERPKGSFSTLEIQRTEQGDSAMYLCASSLGRGQGNQPQHFGDGTRLSIL.

This chain links TRBV7-2 with TRBJ2-5; D is undetermined. This CDR3 region has 14 residues. V shed 1 base and J shed 0 bases, with 6 bases lying between them. The germline gives CDR1 SGHTA, CDR2 FQGNSA. This CDR3 reads CASSLVVNQETQYF. In nucleotides, the CDR3 is TGTGCCAGCAGCTTAGTTGTAAACCAAGAGACCCAGTACTTC.

The J gene is TRBJ2-1, the V gene TRBV10-3; D unclear. The CDR3 has 12 amino acids. Between the trimmed V and J ends, which lost 4 bases and 9 bases, there was a span of 10 bases. In germline, CDR1 is ENHRY, CDR2 SYGVKD. The CDR3 coding sequence is TGTGCCATCAGTGTGGCCTCCCGTGAGCAGTTCTTC. This sequence encodes CAISVASREQFF.